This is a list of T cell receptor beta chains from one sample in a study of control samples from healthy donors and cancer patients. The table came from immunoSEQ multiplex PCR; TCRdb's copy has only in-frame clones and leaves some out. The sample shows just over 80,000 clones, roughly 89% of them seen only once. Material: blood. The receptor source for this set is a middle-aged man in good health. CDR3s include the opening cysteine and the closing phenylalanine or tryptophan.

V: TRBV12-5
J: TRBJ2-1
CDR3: CASGLYNEQFF

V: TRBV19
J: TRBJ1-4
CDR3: CASMTLTGRGTNEKLFF

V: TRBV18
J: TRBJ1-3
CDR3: CASSPESHSGNTIYF

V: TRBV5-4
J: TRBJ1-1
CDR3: CASDVYGMNTEAFF

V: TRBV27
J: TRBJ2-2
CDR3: CASRRGTLNTGELFF

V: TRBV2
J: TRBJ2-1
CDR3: CASSSTSGGANNEQFF

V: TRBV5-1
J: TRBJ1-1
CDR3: CASSLRQGNTEAFF

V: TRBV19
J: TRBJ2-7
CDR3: CASSPGGQRGLSYEQYF

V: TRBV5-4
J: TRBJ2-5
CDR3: CASSQGAGETQYF

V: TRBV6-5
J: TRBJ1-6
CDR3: CASTTAGSPLHF

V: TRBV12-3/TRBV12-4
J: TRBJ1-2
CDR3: CASRGATERYTF

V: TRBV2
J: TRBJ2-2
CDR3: CASIDRLDTGELFF

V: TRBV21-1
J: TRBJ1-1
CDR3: CASSSGGRAYTEAFF

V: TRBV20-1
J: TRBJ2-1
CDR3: CSAKQGFEQFF

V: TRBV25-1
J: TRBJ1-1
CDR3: CASSAIDRDNTEAFF

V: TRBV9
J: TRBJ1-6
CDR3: CASTRDLSDNSPLHF

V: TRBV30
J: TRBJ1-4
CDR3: CAWTQRADEKLFF

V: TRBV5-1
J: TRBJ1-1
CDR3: CASSGGQGFTEAFF

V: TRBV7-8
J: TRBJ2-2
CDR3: CASSLERVTLFF

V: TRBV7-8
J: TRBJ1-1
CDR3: CASSLYGGANTEAFF

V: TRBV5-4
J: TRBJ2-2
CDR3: CASSFRTGRSGELFF

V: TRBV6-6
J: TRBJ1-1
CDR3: CASSYSNTEAFF

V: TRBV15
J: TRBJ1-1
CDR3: CATSRDEVAEAFF

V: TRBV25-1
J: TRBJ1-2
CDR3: CASSAGEVHGYTF

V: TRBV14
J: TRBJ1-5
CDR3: CASSQDLRQPQHF

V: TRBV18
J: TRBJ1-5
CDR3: CASSQQGAGQPQHF

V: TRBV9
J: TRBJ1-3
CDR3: CASSYGGFGNTIYF

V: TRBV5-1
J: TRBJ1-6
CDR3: CASSRGTDRTLHF

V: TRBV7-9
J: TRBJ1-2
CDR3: CASSPGGNWYGYTF

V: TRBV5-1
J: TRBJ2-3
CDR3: CASEEGTRSTDTQYF

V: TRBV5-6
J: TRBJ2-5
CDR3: CASSVVPDRGLGETQYF

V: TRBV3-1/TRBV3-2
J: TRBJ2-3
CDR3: CASSKDDMGNTQYF

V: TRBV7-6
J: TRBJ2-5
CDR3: CASSLGGQGRGETQYF

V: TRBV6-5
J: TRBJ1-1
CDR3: CASSYSAGVMNTEAFF

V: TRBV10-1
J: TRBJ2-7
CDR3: CASTINRPSYEQYF

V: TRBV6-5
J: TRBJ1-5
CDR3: CASNQDRGQPQHF

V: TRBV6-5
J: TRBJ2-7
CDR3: CASQTGGASYEQYF

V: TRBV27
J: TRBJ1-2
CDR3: CASSFSTGNYGYTF

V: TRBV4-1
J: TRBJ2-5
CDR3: CASSWTSGTREETQYF

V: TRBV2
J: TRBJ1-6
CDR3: CASSEAKGVSSPLHF

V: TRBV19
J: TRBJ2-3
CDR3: CATRGTAVSTDTQYF

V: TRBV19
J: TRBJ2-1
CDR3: CASSQGGLSNEQFF

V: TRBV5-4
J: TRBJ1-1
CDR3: CASSTDPGSTEAFF

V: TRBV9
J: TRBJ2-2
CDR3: CASSVGKGGYTGELFF

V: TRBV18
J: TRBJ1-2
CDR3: CASSPYNRGHDYGYTF

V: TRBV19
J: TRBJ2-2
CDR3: CASSIVGGTGELFF

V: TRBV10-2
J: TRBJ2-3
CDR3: CASSELGQILAGDTDTQYF